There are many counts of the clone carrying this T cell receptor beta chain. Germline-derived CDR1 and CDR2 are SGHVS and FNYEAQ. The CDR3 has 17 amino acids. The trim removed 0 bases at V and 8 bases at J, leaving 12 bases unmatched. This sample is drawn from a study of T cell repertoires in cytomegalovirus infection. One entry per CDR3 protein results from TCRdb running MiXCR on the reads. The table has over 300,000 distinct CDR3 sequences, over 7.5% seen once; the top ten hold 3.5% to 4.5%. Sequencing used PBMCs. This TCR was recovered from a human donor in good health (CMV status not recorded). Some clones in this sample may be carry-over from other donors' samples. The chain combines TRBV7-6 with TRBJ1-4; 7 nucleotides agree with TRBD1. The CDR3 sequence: CASSLANSKGAEEKLFF. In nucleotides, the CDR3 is TGTGCCAGCAGCTTAGCTAACTCCAAGGGGGCGGAAGAAAAACTGTTTTTT. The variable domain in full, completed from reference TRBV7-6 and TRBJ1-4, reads GAGVSQSPRYKVTKRGQDVALRCDPISGHVSLYWYRQALGQGPEFLTYFNYEAQQDKSGLPNDRFSAERPEGSISTLTIQRTEQRDSAMYRCASSLANSKGAEEKLFFGSGTQLSVL.